The present TCR beta chain was sequenced within a study of T-cell reconstitution after alpha-beta-depleted transplantation in children (dated by TCRdb to about 2016). Regarding the complete study: T-cell immune reconstitution after TCRalphabeta/CD19-depleted allogeneic hematopoietic cell transplantation in children was quantitatively tracked in the study by means of TCR repertoire profiling. General conclusions and limits of the study: The high TCRbeta diversity at day 60 in some patients was ascribed to recipient T cells and intrathymic progenitors that had survived conditioning. Over the following months the frequencies of hyperexpanded clones went down, and after one year T-cell counts and TCRbeta diversity were mostly credited to newly produced T cells. About two months after transplant, the apparently early recovery of alphabetaT-cell counts reportedly depended on just several hundred clones that had expanded rapidly and came from non-depleted graft cells.

Preparation of the library involved PCR. The reads were generated on an Illumina HiSeq 2500. TCR library preparation used molecular barcoding, with unique molecular identifiers applied to normalize quantification of the TCRbeta repertoire. The public reads were quality trimmed at Q25 with fastp and then assembled into clones with MiXCR by TCRdb, keeping productive beta chains. Under each unique CDR3 protein, matching rows form one entry showing the most common genes and DNA. Within this sample are 800,000 to 1,000,000 distinct CDR3 sequences, with roughly 29% of them counted one time only. Clones ranked in the top ten supply about 28% of the sample. This clonotype was seen more than once but under ten times. Its target antigen remains unknown. Per-base qualities were not stored, and no clone one base away is much larger. Per the publication, the treatment or condition label means: allogeneic hematopoietic cell transplantation with graft depleted of TCRalphabeta T cells and CD19 B cells. The children who served as transplant recipients had been given grafts of TCRalphabeta/CD19-depleted allogeneic hematopoietic cells.

The germline V gene supplies CDR1 SGDLS and CDR2 YYNGEE. From V the trimming removes 4 bases and from J it removes 8 bases, while the gene matches leave 5 bases of the junction unaccounted for. The CDR3 runs 14 residues from the cysteine to the phenylalanine. Solely the CDR3 DNA is kept, with 42 bases framed from the first base. Source: PBMCs, mostly from graft donor cells, taken 360 days after TCRalphabeta/CD19-depleted stem cell transplant. The receptor's source is a boy younger than two who had a stem cell transplant for SCID, so the T cells may come from the graft donor. Here the chain combines TRBV9 and TRBJ1-6, with 8 central nucleotides matching TRBD1. The sequenced DNA is TGTGCCAGCAGCAACGGACAGGGTTATTCACCCCTCCACTTT. This yields the protein CASSNGQGYSPLHF.